Shown below are 22 T cell receptor beta chains from a single sample sequenced in a study of CD8 T cells in ankylosing spondylitis. One entry per CDR3 protein results from TCRdb running MiXCR on the 5' RACE reads. The top ten hold over 9% of the sample, which has fewer than 130,000 distinct CDR3 sequences, 24% seen once. The source material was synovial fluid, either unsorted or a sorted T cell fraction (not recorded which). All receptors come from a male donor with ankylosing spondylitis.

This clonotype was observed a handful of times. This chain joins TRBV20-1 and TRBJ2-3; TRBD2 matches at 8 bases. The V and J ends lost 3 bases and 3 bases, in that order; junction bases with no gene match: 8. The CDR3 length is 15 residues. Germline assignment: CDR1 DFQATT and CDR2 SNEGSKA (reference sequence). DNA for the CDR3: TGCAGTGCTAGTCCAGGAGCGGGAGTTACAGATACGCAGTATTTT. It yields the protein CSASPGAGVTDTQYF.

This clonotype came up a few times. The V and J genes are TRBV4-1 and TRBJ2-1; the D call may be TRBD1 or TRBD2 (5 bases each). This CDR3 is built from 16 residues. V was clipped by 5 bases and J by 1 base, with 15 bases between them. Germline V lookup: CDR1 MGHRA, CDR2 YSYEKL. The CDR3 here is CASSWGLGNSYNEQFF. For the CDR3, the DNA is TGCGCCAGCAGCTGGGGGTTGGGGAATTCCTACAATGAGCAGTTCTTC.

The V gene is TRBV3-1, the J gene TRBJ1-1; D not certain. Trimming took off 2 bases at V and 8 bases at J, with 9 bases between the two ends. Germline V gives CDR1 LGHDT, CDR2 YNNKEL (reference sequence). The CDR3 consists of 12 residues. As DNA, the CDR3 is TGTGCCAGCAGCCAAATTGGAGAGGAAGCTTTCTTT. The encoded protein is CASSQIGEEAFF.

V usage is TRBV5-1 and J usage is TRBJ2-3, with D perhaps matching TRBD2 (5 bases). Germline CDR1 reads SGHRS; CDR2 reads YFSETQ. The CDR3 is made up of 14 amino acids. Trimming took off 3 bases at V and 3 bases at J, with 11 bases between the two ends. CDR3 amino acids: CASSWSGTTDTQYF. The DNA of the CDR3 is TGCGCCAGCAGCTGGTCGGGAACTACAGATACGCAGTATTTT.

The chain recombines TRBV3-1 with TRBJ2-6; D unresolved. Germline CDR1 and CDR2: LGHDT and YNNKEL (reference sequence). This CDR3 comprises 15 residues. The V gene lost 3 bases and the J gene lost 1 base, with 7 bases spanning the gap. The CDR3 DNA reads as TGTGCCAGCAGCCAGTTAGGGTCTGGGGCCAACGTCCTGACTTTC. Translated: CASSQLGSGANVLTF.

The sample holds many counts of this clonotype. This chain links TRBV24-1 with TRBJ2-2; D call uncertain. The V and J ends lost 4 bases and 3 bases respectively, with 11 bases between them. The CDR3 sequence is 15 residues long. CDR1 and CDR2 (germline): KGHDR, SFDVKD. The chain's CDR3 is CATSDSGRDTGELFF. The CDR3 DNA reads as TGTGCCACCAGTGACTCCGGAAGGGACACCGGGGAGCTGTTTTTT.

V is TRBV10-3 and J is TRBJ2-6; D perhaps matches TRBD1 (6 bases). With 10 bases removed from V and 0 bases from J, the gap between germline ends came to 13 bases. This CDR3 is 15 amino acids long. CDR1 and CDR2 from the germline V gene are ENHRY and SYGVKD. For the CDR3, the DNA is TGTGCCACTGGCCGGGACAACTCTGGGGCCAACGTCCTGACTTTC. Translated, it gives CATGRDNSGANVLTF.

The chain carries TRBV27 and TRBJ2-3; no definite D call. Germline V gene sequence: CDR1 MNHEY, CDR2 SMNVEV (reference sequence). CDR3 length equals 12 residues. V was trimmed by 8 bases and J by 0 bases, leaving 6 bases between them. CDR3 coding DNA: TGTGCCAGCGTCTCTAGCACAGATACGCAGTATTTT. It is translated as CASVSSTDTQYF.

This clonotype was observed many times. This chain joins TRBV5-1 and TRBJ1-2; TRBD1 is a possible D gene (6 bases). The CDR3 contains 14 residues. V lost 4 bases and J lost 6, with 16 bases in between. In germline, CDR1 is SGHRS, CDR2 YFSETQ. In DNA, the CDR3 is TGCGCCAGCAGCCAAGCTTCGGGGGCGAATGGCTACACCTTC. Its protein product is CASSQASGANGYTF.

The chain couples TRBV9 to TRBJ2-1, with D perhaps TRBD1 or TRBD2 (5 bases each). The germline V gene has CDR1 SGDLS and CDR2 YYNGEE. There are 15 residues in the CDR3. V dropped 2 bases and J dropped 0 bases, with 9 bases sitting between them. CDR3 protein: CASSVGRGSYNEQFF. CDR3 coding DNA: TGTGCCAGCAGCGTGGGACGGGGCTCCTACAATGAGCAGTTCTTC.

V gene TRBV12-3 or TRBV12-4 combines with J gene TRBJ2-1; TRBD2 matches at 8 bases. CDR3 length: 17 amino acids. Trimming took 3 bases from V and 3 from J; bases not matched to a gene: 10. Here the CDR3 reads CASSFRIPSGHYNEQFF. The CDR3 nucleotides read TGTGCCAGCAGTTTTCGGATCCCTAGCGGGCACTACAATGAGCAGTTCTTC.

In its sample, this clonotype was seen a few times. The V and J genes are TRBV12-3 or TRBV12-4 and TRBJ1-5; 7 bases agree with TRBD1. Germline trimming cut 5 bases from V and 1 base from J; bases unmatched to any gene: 8. The CDR3 is made up of 16 amino acids. The CDR3: CASSPSTGKSNQPQHF. CDR3 in DNA: TGTGCCAGCAGTCCTTCGACAGGGAAGAGCAATCAGCCCCAGCATTTT.

This clonotype was counted only a few times. This chain uses TRBV6-5 with TRBJ1-5; 9 bases are shared with TRBD1. V gave up 0 bases and J gave up 6 bases; unmatched junction bases: 9. The CDR3 runs 17 residues. Germline-derived CDR1 and CDR2 are MNHEY and SVGAGI. In nucleotides, the CDR3 is TGTGCCAGCAGTTACTCCGACAGGGGGTCGATTGTTCAGCCCCAGCATTTT. Amino acid sequence: CASSYSDRGSIVQPQHF.

This chain links TRBV11-3 with TRBJ2-3; no definite D call. V was cut by 0 bases and J by 7 bases, with 8 bases left in between. The CDR3 is made up of 13 amino acids. Germline V gene lookup returns CDR1 SGHNT and CDR2 YENEEA. CDR3 residues: CASSLDLKNTQYF. Here the CDR3 DNA reads TGTGCCAGCAGCTTAGATCTCAAAAATACGCAGTATTTT.

This clonotype appeared a few times. The chain is built from TRBV2 and TRBJ2-7; TRBD2 matches 10 bases. The CDR3 has 19 amino acids. Germline CDR1 SNHLY, CDR2 FYNNEI. J was trimmed by 1 base and V by 2 bases; bases with no gene match: 14. CDR3 nucleotide sequence: TGTGCCAGCAGTGAACAGGCCAGCGGGAGGGCCTGGAGGTCCTACGAGCAGTACTTC. Protein sequence: CASSEQASGRAWRSYEQYF.

The chain joins TRBV20-1 to TRBJ2-1; 7 nucleotides line up with TRBD2. With V trimmed by 8 bases and J by 6 bases, 13 bases remained unmatched. Germline V gene lookup returns CDR1 DFQATT and CDR2 SNEGSKA (reference sequence). CDR3 length: 14 residues. The CDR3 sequence is CSLVGGRRPNEQFF. DNA for the CDR3: TGCAGTCTTGTGGGGGGGAGAAGGCCCAATGAGCAGTTCTTC.

V usage is TRBV15 and J usage is TRBJ2-3; D not resolved. Germline V gene data show CDR1 as LNHNV and CDR2 as YYDKDF (reference sequence). V lost 3 bases and J lost 1, with 14 bases in between. There are 16 residues in the CDR3. In DNA form, the CDR3 reads TGTGCCACCAGCAGGAGAACCACTCGGGGCACAGATACGCAGTATTTT. Protein sequence: CATSRRTTRGTDTQYF.

This chain's CDR3 is CSARDLTGIYGYTF. Here the CDR3 DNA reads TGCAGTGCTAGGGATCTAACAGGGATCTATGGCTACACCTTC. The genes are TRBV20-1 and TRBJ1-2; D is possibly TRBD1 (6 bases). V was cut by 3 bases and J by 4 bases, with 15 bases left in between. The CDR3 loop spans 14 amino acids. CDR1 is DFQATT, CDR2 SNEGSKA, per germline (reference sequence).

This chain connects TRBV2 to TRBJ1-1, with D maybe TRBD1 (5 bases). CDR3 length: 14 residues. CDR1 and CDR2 from the germline V gene are SNHLY and FYNNEI. Trimming removed 3 bases from V and 3 bases from J, with 11 bases in between. CDR3 residues: CASSDRGGYTEAFF. The CDR3 DNA is TGTGCCAGCAGTGATCGGGGGGGGTACACTGAAGCTTTCTTT.

The rearrangement joins TRBV7-8 to TRBJ2-2; 7 nucleotides agree with TRBD2. The CDR3 is 16 amino acids. CDR1 is SGHVS and CDR2 is FQNEAQ in the germline V gene. V shed 4 bases and J 6 bases; nucleotides not matched to a gene: 11. In nucleotides, the CDR3 is TGTGCCAGCAGCTCGGGGGGACTAACGGGATCCGGGGAGCTGTTTTTT. Amino acid sequence: CASSSGGLTGSGELFF.

This clonotype was observed at least ten times. The chain links TRBV24-1 to TRBJ2-1; TRBD2 matches 10 bases. Trimming cost V 3 bases and J 5 bases; bases outside gene matches: 6. Germline loops: CDR1 KGHDR, CDR2 SFDVKD. The CDR3 has 16 amino acids. CDR3 sequence reads: CATSDLSGRSDNEQFF. CDR3 nucleotides: TGTGCCACCAGTGATCTTAGCGGGAGGTCTGACAATGAGCAGTTCTTC.

The rearrangement links TRBV24-1 to TRBJ2-5; unclear D gene. V lost 0 bases and J lost 2, with 9 bases in between. The CDR3 extends over 15 amino acids. Per the germline V gene, CDR1 is KGHDR and CDR2 is SFDVKD. CDR3 bases: TGTGCCACCAGTGATTTGGGGATTGGACAAGAGACCCAGTACTTC. Its translation is CATSDLGIGQETQYF.